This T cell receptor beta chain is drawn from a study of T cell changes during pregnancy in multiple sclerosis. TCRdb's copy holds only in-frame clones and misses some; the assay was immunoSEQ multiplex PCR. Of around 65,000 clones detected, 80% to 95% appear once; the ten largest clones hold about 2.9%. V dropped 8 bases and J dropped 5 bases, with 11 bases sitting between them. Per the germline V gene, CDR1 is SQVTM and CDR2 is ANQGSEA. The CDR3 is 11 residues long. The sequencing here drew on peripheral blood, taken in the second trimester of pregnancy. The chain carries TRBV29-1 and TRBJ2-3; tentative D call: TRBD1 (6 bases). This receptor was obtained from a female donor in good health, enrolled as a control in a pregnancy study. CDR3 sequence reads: CSSTGIDTQYF. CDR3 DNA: TGCAGCTCTACAGGGATAGATACGCAGTATTTT.